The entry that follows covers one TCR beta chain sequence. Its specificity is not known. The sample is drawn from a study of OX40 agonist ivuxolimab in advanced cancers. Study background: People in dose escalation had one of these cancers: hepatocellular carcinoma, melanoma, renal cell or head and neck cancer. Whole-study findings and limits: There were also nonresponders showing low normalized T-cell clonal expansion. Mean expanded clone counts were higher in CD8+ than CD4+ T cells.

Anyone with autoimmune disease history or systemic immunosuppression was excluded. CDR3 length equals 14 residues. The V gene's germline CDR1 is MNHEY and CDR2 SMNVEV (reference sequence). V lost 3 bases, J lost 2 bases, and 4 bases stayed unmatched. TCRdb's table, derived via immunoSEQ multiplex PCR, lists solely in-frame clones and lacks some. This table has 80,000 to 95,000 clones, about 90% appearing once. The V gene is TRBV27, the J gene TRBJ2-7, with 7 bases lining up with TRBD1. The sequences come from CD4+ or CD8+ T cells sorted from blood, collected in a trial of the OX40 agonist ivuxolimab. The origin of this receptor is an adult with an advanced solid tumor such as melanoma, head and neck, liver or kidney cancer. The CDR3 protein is CASSLTGWTYEQYF. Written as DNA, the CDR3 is TGTGCCAGCAGTTTGACAGGGTGGACCTACGAGCAGTACTTC.